These 32 T cell receptor beta chains originate from one sample sequenced in a study of T cell changes during pregnancy in multiple sclerosis. Measured with immunoSEQ multiplex PCR; TCRdb has only the in-frame clones, and not every one. The data contain some 97,000 clones, about 94% of them singletons. The sample in question was peripheral blood, obtained before pregnancy. The receptors here all came from a female donor with multiple sclerosis, enrolled in a pregnancy study.

The chain joins TRBV29-1 to TRBJ2-5, with D possibly TRBD2 on 6 matching bases. CDR1 is SQVTM, CDR2 ANQGSEA, per germline. This CDR3 spans 12 amino acids. With 8 bases removed from V and 4 bases from J, the gap between germline ends came to 14 bases. This chain's CDR3 is CSTEVGGETQYF. For the CDR3, the DNA is TGCAGCACTGAGGTGGGAGGAGAGACCCAGTACTTC.

The gene calls are TRBV18 and TRBJ2-6, with 11 bases aligning to TRBD2. Per germline, CDR1 KGHSH and CDR2 LQKENI. The CDR3 contains 18 residues. V shed 2 bases and J 0 bases; nucleotides not matched to a gene: 3. CDR3 coding DNA: TGTGCCAGCTCACCAACTAGCGGGAGCGCCTCTGGGGCCAACGTCCTGACTTTC. Protein: CASSPTSGSASGANVLTF.

The chain is built from TRBV18 and TRBJ2-7; possible D gene TRBD2, 6 bases. V was trimmed by 8 bases and J by 7 bases, leaving 15 bases between them. The V gene's germline CDR1 is KGHSH and CDR2 LQKENI. This CDR3 spans 12 amino acids. The CDR3 region is CASARGAGEQYF. In nucleotides, the CDR3 is TGTGCCAGCGCGAGGGGCGCGGGGGAGCAGTACTTC.

J is TRBJ2-7 and V is TRBV7-2, with 11 bases identical to TRBD2. Per the germline V gene, CDR1 is SGHTA and CDR2 is FQGNSA. V shed 5 bases, J shed 3 bases, and the junction held 9 bases outside the gene matches. This CDR3 has 16 residues. CDR3 in DNA: TGTGCCAGCAGCCCGACCCCTAGCGGGGGGAACTACGAGCAGTACTTC. It encodes CASSPTPSGGNYEQYF.

This rearrangement joins TRBV19 to TRBJ1-4; 9 bases fit TRBD1. With 5 bases clipped from V and 8 bases from J, the junction kept 6 bases outside the gene matches. From germline, CDR1 is LNHDA and CDR2 SQIVND (reference sequence). This CDR3 is 14 amino acids long. In DNA form, the CDR3 reads TGTGCCAGTAGTGGACAGGGGACCGGAGAAAAACTGTTTTTT. It translates to CASSGQGTGEKLFF. The full variable domain, rest sourced from reference TRBV19 and TRBJ1-4, is DGGITQSPKYLFRKEGQNVTLSCEQNLNHDAMYWYRQDPGQGLRLIYYSQIVNDFQKGDIAEGYSVSREKKESFPLTVTSAQKNPTAFYLCASSGQGTGEKLFFGSGTQLSVL.

The J gene is TRBJ2-7, the V gene TRBV5-5; the D is unclear. The CDR3 runs 14 residues. With 0 bases removed from V and 6 bases from J, the gap between germline ends came to 13 bases. CDR1 and CDR2 (germline): SGHKS, YYEKEE (reference sequence). The CDR3 bases are TGTGCCAGCAGCTTGGCCAGCGTCGTCGGCGAGCAGTACTTC. Translated, it gives CASSLASVVGEQYF.

This chain connects TRBV19 to TRBJ2-7, with 9 bases fitting TRBD2. Germline values: CDR1 LNHDA, CDR2 SQIVND (reference sequence). V shed 3 bases, J shed 3 bases, and the junction held 6 bases outside the gene matches. The CDR3 length is 15 residues. The CDR3 DNA sequence: TGTGCCAGTAGTATTCGTCTAGCGGGGATCTACGAGCAGTACTTC. Translating it yields CASSIRLAGIYEQYF.

This sequence joins TRBV6-5 and TRBJ1-4; 9 positions agree with TRBD1. J lost 8 bases, V lost 8 bases, and 6 bases had no gene match. Germline-derived CDR1 and CDR2 are MNHEY and SVGAGI. The CDR3 runs 13 residues. CDR3 loop: CASSGTGPEKLFF. DNA of the CDR3: TGTGCCAGCTCCGGGACAGGGCCCGAAAAACTGTTTTTT.

The rearrangement uses TRBV7-6 and TRBJ1-1; 8 bases fit TRBD1. The V gene's germline CDR1 is SGHVS and CDR2 FNYEAQ. CDR3 length equals 14 residues. V lost 4 bases, J lost 3 bases, and 4 bases stayed unmatched. CDR3 sequence: CASSSSGGYTEAFF. The DNA of the CDR3 is TGTGCCAGCAGCTCTTCAGGGGGCTACACTGAAGCTTTCTTT.

The chain couples TRBV11-1 to TRBJ2-5; TRBD1 is a possible D gene (6 bases). The CDR3 has 15 residues. Germline V lookup: CDR1 SGHAT, CDR2 FQDESV (reference sequence). Trimming stripped 5 bases from V and 4 bases from J, with 17 bases between. The CDR3 DNA follows: TGTGCCAGCAGCCGAGGTGTTTTAGGGGGAGAGACCCAGTACTTC. This encodes CASSRGVLGGETQYF.

The gene calls are TRBV27 and TRBJ2-1, with a possible D match to TRBD1 (6 bases). The length of the CDR3 is 15 residues. Germline values: CDR1 MNHEY, CDR2 SMNVEV (reference sequence). The V and J ends lost 0 bases and 3 bases respectively, with 9 bases between them. The CDR3 sequence: CASSLSTGYYNEQFF. In DNA form, the CDR3 reads TGTGCCAGCAGTTTATCGACAGGTTACTACAATGAGCAGTTCTTC.

The chain recombines TRBV6-4 with TRBJ1-1; 10 bases agree with TRBD1. The CDR3 totals 14 residues. CDR1 is MRHNA, CDR2 SNTAGT, per germline. V lost 6 bases to trimming and J lost 7 bases; unmatched junction nucleotides: 8. In DNA, the CDR3 is TGTGCCAGCAGCCCGGACAGGGGGATTGGTGAAGCTTTCTTT. Its translation: CASSPDRGIGEAFF.

V gene TRBV27 combines with J gene TRBJ1-1, with 7 bases aligning to TRBD1. V shed 7 bases and J 8 bases; nucleotides not matched to a gene: 10. CDR3 length: 13 amino acids. The germline CDR1 and CDR2 sequences are MNHEY and SMNVEV (reference sequence). For the CDR3, the DNA is TGTGCCAGCACTTCTGGGACAGCCCTGGAAGCTTTCTTT. Amino acids: CASTSGTALEAFF.

The V call is TRBV7-9, the J call TRBJ1-1; 9 bases map to TRBD1. Looked up from germline, CDR1 is SEHNR and CDR2 is FQNEAQ (reference sequence). The junction had 8 bases not matched to a gene; V was cut back by 8 bases and J by 4 bases. This CDR3 is built from 14 residues. CDR3 amino acids: CASGYRGRSTEAFF. As DNA, the CDR3 is TGTGCCAGCGGCTACAGGGGGCGTAGCACTGAAGCTTTCTTT.

The CDR3 DNA is TGTGCCAGCAGTGGCCAGGGTAGGCTTGAAGCTTTCTTT. This codes for CASSGQGRLEAFF. V usage is TRBV27 and J usage is TRBJ1-1, with D possibly being TRBD1 (5 bases). CDR3 size: 13 residues. Germline V CDR1 and CDR2: MNHEY, SMNVEV (reference sequence). V lost 5 bases to trimming and J lost 7 bases, with 14 bases between them.

The V and J genes are TRBV6-5 and TRBJ1-5; D uncertain. The CDR3 is made up of 15 amino acids. The germline V gene encodes CDR1 MNHEY and CDR2 SVGAGI. V dropped 7 bases and J dropped 3 bases, with 16 bases sitting between them. The CDR3 bases are TGTGCCAGCACCCCCTTTGCGGCCTTCAATCAGCCCCAGCATTTT. Its protein product is CASTPFAAFNQPQHF.

CDR3 sequence (DNA): TGTGCCAGCAGCCGCCTAGCGGGATCTCCCGGGGAGCTGTTTTTT. This codes for CASSRLAGSPGELFF. V and J are TRBV7-6 and TRBJ2-2; 9 bases are shared with TRBD2. Germline CDR1 SGHVS, CDR2 FNYEAQ. This CDR3 region has 15 residues. With V trimmed by 5 bases and J by 6 bases, 7 bases remained unmatched. The full variable domain, completed using reference TRBV7-6 and TRBJ2-2, is GAGVSQSPRYKVTKRGQDVALRCDPISGHVSLYWYRQALGQGPEFLTYFNYEAQQDKSGLPNDRFSAERPEGSISTLTIQRTEQRDSAMYRCASSRLAGSPGELFFGEGSRLTVL.

This clone showed up just a few times. V and J are TRBV19 and TRBJ2-7, with 9 bases aligning to TRBD1. The CDR3 has 15 residues. CDR1 is LNHDA and CDR2 is SQIVND in the germline V gene (reference sequence). V lost 5 bases to trimming and J lost 0 bases; unmatched junction nucleotides: 5. The CDR3 DNA follows: TGTGCCAGTAGTCCCCGACAGGGGGTCTCCTACGAGCAGTACTTC. It encodes CASSPRQGVSYEQYF.

The chain recombines TRBV6-4 with TRBJ1-1; perhaps TRBD1 as D (5 bases). The CDR3 runs 14 residues. Trimming cost V 6 bases and J 4 bases, with 15 bases left between them. Per the germline V gene, CDR1 is MRHNA and CDR2 is SNTAGT. The DNA of the CDR3 is TGTGCCAGCAGCCCGTTCTGGGGCGGCACTGAAGCTTTCTTT. Protein: CASSPFWGGTEAFF.

The chain links TRBV30 to TRBJ1-6; D remains ambiguous. Germline CDR1 is GTSNPN and CDR2 is SVGIG (reference sequence). The CDR3 contains 14 residues. V lost 2 bases and J 10 bases, leaving 15 bases between the germline ends. Written as DNA, the CDR3 is TGTGCCTGGAGTTCCTTGGGCAGTCTCTCACCCCTCCACTTT. Its protein product is CAWSSLGSLSPLHF. Based on the CDR3 plus reference TRBV30 and TRBJ1-6, the full variable domain is SQTIHQWPATLVQPVGSPLSLECTVEGTSNPNLYWYRQAAGRGLQLLFYSVGIGQISSEVPQNLSASRPQDRQFILSSKKLLLSDSGFYLCAWSSLGSLSPLHFGNGTRLTVT.

The J gene is TRBJ2-7, the V gene TRBV7-2; the match to TRBD2 covers 7 bases. Germline V CDR1 and CDR2: SGHTA, FQGNSA. The J segment lost 2 bases and the V segment lost 5 bases, leaving 6 bases of the junction unmatched. The CDR3 runs 14 residues. CDR3 nucleotides: TGTGCCAGCAGCAAAGCGGGACCTACCTACGAGCAGTACTTC. Its translation is CASSKAGPTYEQYF.

The chain is built from TRBV9 and TRBJ2-3, with 7 nucleotides matching TRBD2. V lost 2 bases, J lost 0 bases, and 3 bases stayed unmatched. This CDR3 region has 15 residues. Germline loops: CDR1 SGDLS, CDR2 YYNGEE. CDR3 sequence (DNA): TGTGCCAGCAGCGTCTACGGGAGGAGCACAGATACGCAGTATTTT. It codes for CASSVYGRSTDTQYF.

The chain has TRBV18 and TRBJ1-1, with a weak D call TRBD1 (6 bases). From germline, CDR1 is KGHSH and CDR2 LQKENI. CDR3 size: 16 residues. Deletions cut 0 bases from V and 1 base from J, with 12 bases between. The CDR3 is CASSPPDSPRNTEAFF. In nucleotides, the CDR3 is TGTGCCAGCTCACCACCGGACAGTCCTCGGAACACTGAAGCTTTCTTT.

This rearrangement joins TRBV19 to TRBJ2-7; D may be TRBD1 (5 bases). V was trimmed by 6 bases and J by 5 bases, leaving 14 bases between them. The CDR3 sequence is 13 residues long. Looked up from germline, CDR1 is LNHDA and CDR2 is SQIVND (reference sequence). The chain's CDR3 is CASRTAMADEQYF. CDR3 bases: TGTGCCAGTAGGACAGCTATGGCGGACGAGCAGTACTTC.

This chain links TRBV7-3 with TRBJ1-2; 7 nucleotides line up with TRBD1. The CDR3 covers 14 residues. The germline gives CDR1 SGHTA, CDR2 FQGTGA. Unmatched junction bases numbered 7, after V lost 5 bases and J lost 4 bases. CDR3 region: CASSAGGVGYGYTF. The CDR3 DNA reads as TGTGCCAGCAGCGCAGGGGGAGTAGGCTATGGCTACACCTTC.

V is TRBV11-2 and J is TRBJ2-2; 12 nucleotides match TRBD1. Germline V gene data show CDR1 as SGHAT and CDR2 as FQNNGV. This CDR3 is built from 17 residues. V gave up 5 bases and J gave up 7 bases; unmatched junction bases: 11. In DNA, the CDR3 is TGTGCCAGCAGCCAGACCCCGGGACAGGGGGCTGGCGGGGAGCTGTTTTTT. It yields the protein CASSQTPGQGAGGELFF.

This chain uses TRBV28 with TRBJ2-7; 8 bases line up with TRBD1. J gave up 4 bases and V 6 bases, and 8 bases lay outside the gene matches. Looked up from germline, CDR1 is MDHEN and CDR2 is SYDVKM. The CDR3 spans 14 residues. CDR3 bases: TGTGCCAGCAGGCCTCCGGGACAGGCTTACGAGCAGTACTTC. Protein: CASRPPGQAYEQYF.

The CDR3 DNA reads as TGTGCCAGCAAGGGGATATTGGCGGGGTTGAACACCGGGGAGCTGTTTTTT. Translation: CASKGILAGLNTGELFF. This chain connects TRBV27 to TRBJ2-2, with D maybe TRBD2 (6 bases). The V end lost 7 bases, the J end lost 1 base, and 19 bases lay between the germline ends. Germline CDR1 is MNHEY and CDR2 is SMNVEV (reference sequence). There are 17 residues in the CDR3.

The chain couples TRBV2 to TRBJ2-7, with 8 bases identical to TRBD1. This CDR3 region has 14 residues. The V gene's germline CDR1 is SNHLY and CDR2 FYNNEI. V lost 5 bases and J lost 5; bases outside the gene matches: 8. CDR3 nucleotides: TGTGCCAGCAGTCCCGGGACAGGTCACGACGAGCAGTACTTC. Amino acids: CASSPGTGHDEQYF. The whole variable domain, filled in from reference TRBV2 and TRBJ2-7, reads EPEVTQTPSHQVTQMGQEVILRCVPISNHLYFYWYRQILGQKVEFLVSFYNNEISEKSEIFDDQFSVERPDGSNFTLKIRSTKLEDSAMYFCASSPGTGHDEQYFGPGTRLTVT.

The V call is TRBV15, the J call TRBJ2-6, with D perhaps matching TRBD1 (6 bases). Germline V gene sequence: CDR1 LNHNV, CDR2 YYDKDF (reference sequence). The length of the CDR3 is 17 residues. V shed 4 bases and J shed 2 bases, with 15 bases lying between them. The CDR3 DNA follows: TGTGCCACCAGCACAGGGGATAGGGTTACTGGGGCCAACGTCCTGACTTTC. This translates into CATSTGDRVTGANVLTF.

The rearrangement joins TRBV5-1 to TRBJ2-1; 8 bases line up with TRBD2. V trimming: 2 bases; J trimming: 3 bases; junction bases outside the gene matches: 7. From germline, CDR1 is SGHRS and CDR2 YFSETQ. The CDR3 is 16 residues long. The CDR3 DNA sequence: TGCGCCAGCAGCTTAGACCTAGCGGGCCGCTACAATGAGCAGTTCTTC. This sequence encodes CASSLDLAGRYNEQFF.

This chain uses TRBV13 with TRBJ1-5, with D perhaps matching TRBD1 (5 bases). V shed 2 bases and J shed 1 base, with 9 bases lying between them. The CDR3 is 15 amino acids. Germline V gene sequence: CDR1 PRHDT, CDR2 FYEKMQ (reference sequence). Here the CDR3 reads CASSLRRGSNQPQHF. As DNA, the CDR3 is TGTGCCAGCAGCTTAAGGCGGGGGAGCAATCAGCCCCAGCATTTT.